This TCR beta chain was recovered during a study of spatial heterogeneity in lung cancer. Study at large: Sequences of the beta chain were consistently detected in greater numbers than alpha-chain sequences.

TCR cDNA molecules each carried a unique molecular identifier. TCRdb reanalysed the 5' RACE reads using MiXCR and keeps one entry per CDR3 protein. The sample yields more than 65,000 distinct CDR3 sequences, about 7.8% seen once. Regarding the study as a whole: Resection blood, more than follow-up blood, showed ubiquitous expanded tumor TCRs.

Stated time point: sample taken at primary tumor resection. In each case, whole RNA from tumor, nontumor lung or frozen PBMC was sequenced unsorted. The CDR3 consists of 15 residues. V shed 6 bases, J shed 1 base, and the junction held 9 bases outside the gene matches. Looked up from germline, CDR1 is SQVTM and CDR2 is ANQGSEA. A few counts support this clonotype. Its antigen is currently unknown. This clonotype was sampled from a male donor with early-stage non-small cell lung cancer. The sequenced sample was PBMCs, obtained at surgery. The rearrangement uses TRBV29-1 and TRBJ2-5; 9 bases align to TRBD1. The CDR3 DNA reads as TGCAGCGTCCGATTCCAGGGACAGGGCCAAGAGACCCAGTACTTC. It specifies CSVRFQGQGQETQYF.